A selection of T cell receptor beta chains follows, all from one sample in a study of blood T cell repertoires in COVID-19. Sequencing used immunoSEQ multiplex PCR; TCRdb keeps in-frame clones, though not all of them. The data show about 140,000 clones, over 60% seen once. Sample: peripheral blood. These receptors were obtained from an elderly woman with active or convalescent COVID-19. Each CDR3 is given with its conserved first and last residue. D genes are given only for firm matches. Size tells how often a clone was seen (once, few, many) or the class of an expanded clone, and some rows leave it out.

j_call d_call cdr3_length clone_size v_call cdr3_aa cdr3_nt
TRBJ1-4 - 15 - TRBV3-1/TRBV3-2 CASSRETTRGEKLFF TGTGCCAGCAGCCGAGAGACGACTCGGGGGGAAAAACTGTTTTTT
TRBJ1-4 TRBD1 16 - TRBV5-1 CASKGTGGATNEKLFF TGCGCCAGCAAGGGCACAGGGGGTGCAACTAATGAAAAACTGTTTTTT
TRBJ1-2 - 13 - TRBV7-9 CASSPGRDYGYTF TGTGCCAGCAGCCCCGGTCGTGACTATGGCTACACCTTC
TRBJ1-4 - 13 - TRBV19 CASSAQGNEKLFF TGTGCCAGTAGTGCGCAGGGGAATGAAAAACTGTTTTTT
TRBJ2-3 TRBD2 18 - TRBV5-1 CASSSGLAGGLDTDTQYF TGCGCCAGCAGCTCTGGACTAGCGGGGGGGCTTGATACAGATACGCAGTATTTT
TRBJ2-2 - 13 - TRBV12-3/TRBV12-4 CASSFSGAGELFF TGTGCCAGCAGTTTCTCAGGGGCCGGGGAGCTGTTTTTT
TRBJ2-3 TRBD2 15 - TRBV3-1/TRBV3-2 CASSRRGGPADTQYF TGTGCCAGCAGCCGACGCGGGGGGCCAGCAGATACGCAGTATTTT
TRBJ2-7 TRBD1 14 - TRBV6-5 CASSYPGQIYEQYF TGTGCCAGCAGTTACCCGGGACAGATCTACGAGCAGTACTTC
TRBJ1-2 TRBD1 16 once TRBV7-8 CASSSFRDSKLYGYTF TGTGCCAGCAGCTCCTTCCGGGACAGCAAACTCTATGGCTACACCTTC
TRBJ2-1 TRBD2 16 - TRBV4-1 CASSLQTSGGHNEQFF TGCGCCAGCAGCCTCCAGACTAGCGGGGGACACAATGAGCAGTTCTTC
TRBJ2-1 TRBD1 13 - TRBV18 CASSGTGANEQFF TGTGCCAGCTCGGGGACAGGGGCGAATGAGCAGTTCTTC
TRBJ2-7 TRBD1 14 - TRBV5-4 CAYMWDRKTYEQYF TGTGCCTATATGTGGGACAGGAAAACCTACGAGCAGTACTTC
TRBJ2-1 TRBD1 16 - TRBV5-1 CASSLTSGGAYNEQFF TGCGCCAGCAGCTTAACTTCAGGGGGCGCATACAATGAGCAGTTCTTC
TRBJ1-6 - 14 few TRBV28 CASSLLGDNSPLHF TGTGCCAGCAGCTTATTAGGGGATAATTCACCCCTCCACTTT
TRBJ1-4 - 13 - TRBV12-3/TRBV12-4 CASRKQGNEKLFF TGTGCCAGCAGAAAACAGGGTAATGAAAAACTGTTTTTT
TRBJ2-1 - 15 - TRBV7-2 CASSLVPSNGNEQFF TGTGCCAGCAGCTTAGTTCCTAGTAACGGCAATGAGCAGTTCTTC
TRBJ1-6 TRBD1 14 - TRBV18 CASSKDREGSPLHF TGTGCCAGCTCGAAGGACAGGGAAGGTTCACCCCTCCACTTT
TRBJ2-7 - 14 - TRBV29-1 CSVGTMRGSYEQYF TGCAGCGTTGGGACCATGCGGGGTTCCTACGAGCAGTACTTC
TRBJ1-2 TRBD1 14 few TRBV6-1 CASSEAGGWYGYTF TGTGCCAGCAGTGAAGCAGGGGGCTGGTATGGCTACACCTTC
TRBJ2-3 TRBD2 15 - TRBV9 CASSVVPSGTDTQYF TGTGCCAGCAGCGTAGTACCTAGCGGGACAGATACGCAGTATTTT
TRBJ1-2 TRBD1 15 - TRBV2 CASSETGGAIYGYTF TGTGCCAGCAGTGAAACAGGGGGCGCAATCTATGGCTACACCTTC
TRBJ1-4 TRBD1 15 - TRBV9 CASSVETGQGEKLFF TGTGCCAGCAGCGTCGAGACAGGGCAGGGTGAAAAACTGTTTTTT
TRBJ1-4 - 15 few TRBV27 CASSLYGSSNEKLFF TGTGCCAGCAGTTTATACGGGTCGTCTAATGAAAAACTGTTTTTT
TRBJ1-2 TRBD1 12 - TRBV2 CASSAGGYGYTF TGTGCCAGCAGTGCAGGGGGCTATGGCTACACCTTC